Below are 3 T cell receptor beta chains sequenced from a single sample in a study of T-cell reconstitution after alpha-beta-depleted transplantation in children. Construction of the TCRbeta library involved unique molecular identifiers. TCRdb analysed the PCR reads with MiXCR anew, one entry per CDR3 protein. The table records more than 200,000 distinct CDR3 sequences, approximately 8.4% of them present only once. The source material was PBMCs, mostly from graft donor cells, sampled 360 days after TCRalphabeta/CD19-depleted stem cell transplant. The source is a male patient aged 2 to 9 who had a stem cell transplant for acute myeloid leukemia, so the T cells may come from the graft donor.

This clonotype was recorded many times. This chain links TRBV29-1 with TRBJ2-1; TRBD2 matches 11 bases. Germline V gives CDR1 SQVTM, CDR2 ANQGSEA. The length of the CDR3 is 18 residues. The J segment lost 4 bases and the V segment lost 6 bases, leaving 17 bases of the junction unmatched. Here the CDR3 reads CSVTTDNLAGGTYNEQFF. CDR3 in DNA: TGCAGCGTGACGACAGACAATCTAGCGGGAGGAACGTACAATGAGCAGTTCTTC.

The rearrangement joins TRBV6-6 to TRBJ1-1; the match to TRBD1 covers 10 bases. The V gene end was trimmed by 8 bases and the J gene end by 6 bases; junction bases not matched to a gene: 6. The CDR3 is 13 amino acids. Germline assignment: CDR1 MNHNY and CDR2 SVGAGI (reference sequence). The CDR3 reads CASSDRGPAEAFF. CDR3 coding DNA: TGTGCCAGCTCCGACAGGGGGCCCGCTGAAGCTTTCTTT.

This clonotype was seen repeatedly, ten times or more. The CDR3 bases are TGTGCCAGCAAGGGAGCCGGGACTAGCAACTACGAGCAGTACTTC. This gives the protein CASKGAGTSNYEQYF. The chain combines TRBV6-5 with TRBJ2-7, with 9 bases matching TRBD2. Per germline, CDR1 MNHEY and CDR2 SVGAGI. J was trimmed by 3 bases and V by 7 bases; bases with no gene match: 10. The CDR3 contains 15 residues.